This entry lists 31 T cell receptor beta chains sequenced from one sample in a study of shared clonotypes between healthy human individuals. The assay was immunoSEQ multiplex PCR, and TCRdb's table has in-frame clones only and misses some. The sample holds about 670,000 clones; about two thirds are singletons and the top ten take 1.5% to 2%. Sequencing input: memory CD4+ T cells sorted from blood. Subset defined: CD45RA-negative fraction. The receptors here all came from a woman aged 25 to 39 in good health.

This clone was seen only a few times. This chain connects TRBV5-1 to TRBJ2-2; D call uncertain. The CDR3 is 12 residues long. CDR1 is SGHRS, CDR2 YFSETQ, per germline. The ends were cut back, 1 base at V and 6 bases at J, with 4 bases in the middle. CDR3 nucleotide sequence: TGCGCCAGCAGCTTGAAGGCCGGGGAGCTGTTTTTT. Amino acid sequence: CASSLKAGELFF.

The chain uses TRBV18 and TRBJ1-5; the match to TRBD1 covers 7 bases. The J segment lost 6 bases and the V segment lost 1 base, leaving 9 bases of the junction unmatched. Germline CDR1 reads KGHSH; CDR2 reads LQKENI. This CDR3 comprises 16 residues. The CDR3 spells CASSPQGAAGGQPQHF. The CDR3 region has the DNA TGTGCCAGCTCACCACAGGGGGCAGCTGGTGGTCAGCCCCAGCATTTT. Using reference TRBV18 and TRBJ1-5 for the parts outside the CDR3, the full variable domain is NAGVMQNPRHLVRRRGQEARLRCSPMKGHSHVYWYRQLPEEGLKFMVYLQKENIIDESGMPKERFSAEFPKEGPSILRIQQVVRGDSAAYFCASSPQGAAGGQPQHFGDGTRLSIL.

The gene calls are TRBV5-8 and TRBJ1-1, with 12 bases aligning to TRBD1. The V gene end was trimmed by 3 bases and the J gene end by 3 bases; junction bases not matched to a gene: 9. This CDR3 contains 17 residues. The germline V gene has CDR1 SGHTS and CDR2 YDEGEE. The CDR3 loop is CASSSYPGTGGYTEAFF. The CDR3 coding sequence is TGTGCCAGCAGCTCCTACCCCGGGACAGGGGGCTACACTGAAGCTTTCTTT.

This chain uses TRBV5-4 with TRBJ2-3; 8 bases match TRBD2. The ends lost 4 bases at V and 7 bases at J; junction bases unmatched: 11. Germline CDR1 and CDR2: SGHNT and YYREEE (reference sequence). The CDR3 has 15 residues. This chain's CDR3 is CASSVKVAGWNTQYF. The CDR3 DNA follows: TGTGCCAGCAGCGTGAAAGTAGCGGGGTGGAATACGCAGTATTTT.

The V gene is TRBV7-9, the J gene TRBJ2-2; D remains ambiguous. The CDR3 runs to 12 residues. Trimming removed 6 bases from V and 6 bases from J, with 8 bases in between. The germline V gene has CDR1 SEHNR and CDR2 FQNEAQ (reference sequence). The CDR3 here is CASSQIAGELFF. CDR3 DNA sequence: TGTGCCAGCAGTCAAATAGCCGGGGAGCTGTTTTTT.

The rearrangement links TRBV27 to TRBJ2-7; D may be TRBD2 (6 bases). This CDR3 region has 15 residues. CDR1 is MNHEY, CDR2 SMNVEV, per germline (reference sequence). Trimming left V 9 bases short and J 1 base short, with 19 bases between. This CDR3 reads CASSKAETSSYEQYF. DNA for the CDR3: TGTGCCAGTAGCAAGGCTGAGACTAGTTCCTACGAGCAGTACTTC.

This chain links TRBV27 with TRBJ2-7; no definite D call. The ends were cut back, 3 bases at V and 1 base at J, with 10 bases in the middle. Looked up from germline, CDR1 is MNHEY and CDR2 is SMNVEV (reference sequence). CDR3 length equals 14 residues. The CDR3 coding sequence is TGTGCCAGCAGTTTGGTTGCATCTTCCTACGAGCAGTACTTC. As protein: CASSLVASSYEQYF.

V is TRBV30 and J is TRBJ2-7; D is perhaps TRBD2 (6 bases). Germline values: CDR1 GTSNPN, CDR2 SVGIG (reference sequence). The CDR3 has 16 amino acids. V was shortened by 0 bases and J by 6 bases, with 21 bases between the two germline ends. CDR3 residues: CAWSVQERAWGAEQYF. CDR3 nucleotides: TGTGCCTGGAGTGTACAGGAGCGGGCCTGGGGAGCCGAGCAGTACTTC.

CDR3 bases: TGTGCCATGAGGGCGAACAATGAGCAGTTCTTC. Its protein product is CAMRANNEQFF. The chain uses TRBV6-1 and TRBJ2-1; perhaps TRBD2 as D (5 bases). The germline V gene has CDR1 MNHNS and CDR2 SASEGT. This CDR3 has 11 residues. The V and J ends lost 10 bases and 5 bases respectively, with 9 bases between them.

V usage is TRBV27 and J usage is TRBJ2-7; 7 bases are a match to TRBD1. J lost 2 bases, V lost 5 bases, and 6 bases had no gene match. Germline CDR1 is MNHEY and CDR2 is SMNVEV (reference sequence). CDR3 length: 14 residues. The CDR3 DNA reads TGTGCCAGCAGTAGGGGCAGGGGGACCTACGAGCAGTACTTC. It yields the protein CASSRGRGTYEQYF.

The chain joins TRBV29-1 to TRBJ2-7, with D possibly matching TRBD1 (6 bases). V was pared by 5 bases and J by 6 bases, with 20 bases between. The CDR3 has 14 residues. The germline V gene has CDR1 SQVTM and CDR2 ANQGSEA. This chain's CDR3 is CSVTLGQTSGEQYF. The CDR3 DNA is TGCAGCGTTACACTTGGACAGACCTCCGGCGAGCAGTACTTC.

The genes are TRBV7-9 and TRBJ1-5; D is possibly TRBD1 (5 bases). The CDR3 spans 16 residues. Germline CDR1 and CDR2: SEHNR and FQNEAQ (reference sequence). Trimming stripped 1 base from V and 4 bases from J, with 14 bases between. As DNA, the CDR3 is TGTGCCAGCAGCTTAGATCGTGGACGGGGGAATCAGCCCCAGCATTTT. Translated, it gives CASSLDRGRGNQPQHF.

The chain has TRBV28 and TRBJ1-5, with D perhaps TRBD1 (6 bases). Germline lookup yields CDR1 MDHEN and CDR2 SYDVKM. The CDR3 consists of 18 residues. V was shortened by 2 bases and J by 0 bases, with 17 bases between the two germline ends. In nucleotides, the CDR3 is TGTGCCAGCAGTTTAAGGGGGACCCGGGGGGTTAGCAATCAGCCCCAGCATTTT. Protein: CASSLRGTRGVSNQPQHF.

The genes are TRBV21-1 and TRBJ1-5; the table's D call, TRBD1, has no DNA check behind it. TRBV21-1 is a listed pseudogene. CDR3 length: 16 amino acids. The CDR3 here is CASSKVSGIENQPQHF. Here the CDR3 DNA reads TGTGCCAGCAGCAAAGTATCAGGGATAGAGAATCAGCCCCAGCATTTT.

With regard to this clone: Different DNA sequences within this sample yield the same CDR3. The CDR3 DNA reads TGTGCCATCAGGACAGGGGGCTACGAGCAGTACTTC. Its translation is CAIRTGGYEQYF. The chain couples TRBV10-3 to TRBJ2-7; TRBD1 matches 9 bases. The CDR3 sequence is 12 residues long. The V gene's germline CDR1 is ENHRY and CDR2 SYGVKD. The ends lost 6 bases at V and 3 bases at J; junction bases unmatched: 0.

V and J are TRBV28 and TRBJ2-1, with 12 bases matching TRBD2. Germline CDR1 and CDR2: MDHEN and SYDVKM. J gave up 2 bases and V 5 bases, and 4 bases lay outside the gene matches. The CDR3 contains 16 residues. As DNA, the CDR3 is TGTGCCAGCAGTGACGGGACTAGCGGGCCCTACAATGAGCAGTTCTTC. This sequence encodes CASSDGTSGPYNEQFF.

This chain uses TRBV29-1 with TRBJ2-5; TRBD1 matches 9 bases. Germline trimming cut 5 bases from V and 5 bases from J; bases unmatched to any gene: 21. CDR3 length: 18 residues. Germline-derived CDR1 and CDR2 are SQVTM and ANQGSEA. The CDR3 bases are TGCAGCGTTAGGGTTTCGGGTGGGACAGGGACATCCTACGAGACCCAGTACTTC. Translated, it gives CSVRVSGGTGTSYETQYF.

The chain employs TRBV28 and TRBJ1-4; 7 nucleotides match TRBD1. V lost 6 bases to trimming and J lost 4 bases; unmatched junction nucleotides: 2. CDR3 length: 13 residues. In germline, CDR1 is MDHEN, CDR2 SYDVKM. The CDR3 sequence: CASRDRFNEKLFF. The DNA for the CDR3 is TGTGCCAGCAGGGACAGGTTTAATGAAAAACTGTTTTTT.

This clone was seen more than once but under ten times. The V gene is TRBV28, the J gene TRBJ1-4; TRBD1 is a possible D gene (6 bases). Trimming took off 4 bases at V and 3 bases at J, with 12 bases between the two ends. Germline CDR1 reads MDHEN; CDR2 reads SYDVKM. The CDR3 contains 15 residues. The CDR3: CASSSQGQANEKLFF. In DNA form, the CDR3 reads TGTGCCAGCAGTTCCCAGGGGCAGGCTAATGAAAAACTGTTTTTT.

This clone was seen repeatedly, ten times or more. The chain is built from TRBV2 and TRBJ1-2; possibly TRBD1 for D (6 bases). There are 15 residues in the CDR3. Germline V gene data show CDR1 as SNHLY and CDR2 as FYNNEI. The V and J ends lost 4 bases and 8 bases respectively, with 20 bases between them. Here the CDR3 reads CASSAGHQTPRGYTF. CDR3 bases: TGTGCCAGCAGTGCGGGACACCAGACTCCCAGAGGCTACACCTTC.

The chain couples TRBV19 to TRBJ2-1; 8 bases align to TRBD1. Looked up from germline, CDR1 is LNHDA and CDR2 is SQIVND (reference sequence). The length of the CDR3 is 15 residues. V dropped 6 bases and J dropped 3; count of bases not matched to a gene: 7. The CDR3 here is CASRTTGTGYNEQFF. The CDR3 coding sequence is TGTGCCAGTAGAACGACCGGGACAGGCTACAATGAGCAGTTCTTC.

V is TRBV7-7 and J is TRBJ2-1; 8 bases fit TRBD2. Per the germline V gene, CDR1 is SSHAT and CDR2 is FNYEAQ (reference sequence). V was clipped by 1 base and J by 7 bases; unmatched bases: 6. CDR3 length: 15 residues. The CDR3 DNA reads as TGTGCCAGCAGCTTAGTCCCGGGACTAGATAATGAGCAGTTCTTC. Translated: CASSLVPGLDNEQFF.

The rearrangement uses TRBV19 and TRBJ1-1; weak D call: TRBD1 (5 bases). This CDR3 is built from 16 residues. With 6 bases removed from V and 4 bases from J, the gap between germline ends came to 21 bases. Germline lookup yields CDR1 LNHDA and CDR2 SQIVND (reference sequence). CDR3 DNA: TGTGCCAGTAGAGGGTGGGGACGGCCTTTGGTCACTGAAGCTTTCTTT. This codes for CASRGWGRPLVTEAFF.

V usage is TRBV5-1 and J usage is TRBJ2-2; no clear D gene. CDR1 SGHRS and CDR2 YFSETQ come from the germline V gene. Trimming pared 1 base from V and 3 bases from J, leaving 10 bases between. The CDR3 has 15 amino acids. CDR3 nucleotide sequence: TGCGCCAGCAGCTTGTCGGCCACATACACCGGGGAGCTGTTTTTT. This codes for CASSLSATYTGELFF.

This clone occurred a few times. J is TRBJ1-5 and V is TRBV5-1, with a possible D match to TRBD1 (5 bases). V shed 4 bases and J shed 0 bases, with 20 bases lying between them. Germline V gene lookup returns CDR1 SGHRS and CDR2 YFSETQ. This CDR3 is built from 18 residues. The CDR3, as DNA: TGCGCCAGCAGCCCAGGGAACTCGGCAGATTATAGCAATCAGCCCCAGCATTTT. Amino acids: CASSPGNSADYSNQPQHF.

This clone was observed a handful of times. Other DNA sequences in this specimen translate into the identical CDR3. The chain has TRBV2 and TRBJ2-2, with 9 bases identical to TRBD2. CDR1 is SNHLY and CDR2 is FYNNEI in the germline V gene. V shed 6 bases and J 2 bases; nucleotides not matched to a gene: 4. The CDR3 covers 15 residues. The chain's CDR3 is CASRRTSVNTGELFF. CDR3 nucleotide sequence: TGTGCCAGCAGAAGGACTAGCGTCAACACCGGGGAGCTGTTTTTT. Supplemented by reference TRBV2 and TRBJ2-2, the full variable domain reads EPEVTQTPSHQVTQMGQEVILRCVPISNHLYFYWYRQILGQKVEFLVSFYNNEISEKSEIFDDQFSVERPDGSNFTLKIRSTKLEDSAMYFCASRRTSVNTGELFFGEGSRLTVL.

In this sample, this clone turned up a few times. The chain employs TRBV18 and TRBJ2-5; D is unclear. Germline-derived CDR1 and CDR2 are KGHSH and LQKENI. V lost 3 bases and J lost 5, with 7 bases in between. The CDR3 runs 12 residues. The CDR3 nucleotides are TGTGCCAGCTCACCGCGTACCGAGACCCAGTACTTC. Translating it yields CASSPRTETQYF.

The chain recombines TRBV6-1 with TRBJ1-5, with TRBD1 matching over 10 bases. V was pared by 6 bases and J by 7 bases, with 6 bases of the junction left unmatched. In germline, CDR1 is MNHNS, CDR2 SASEGT. This CDR3 is built from 14 residues. In nucleotides, the CDR3 is TGTGCCAGCAGAGGACAGGGGGTCTACCAGCCCCAGCATTTT. It codes for CASRGQGVYQPQHF.

The J gene is TRBJ1-2, the V gene TRBV28; TRBD1 matches at 7 bases. Germline CDR1 and CDR2: MDHEN and SYDVKM. This CDR3 region has 15 residues. The V gene end was trimmed by 6 bases and the J gene end by 2 bases; junction bases not matched to a gene: 9. The CDR3 is CASSRGRGQNYGYTF. CDR3 nucleotides: TGTGCCAGCAGCCGTGGCAGGGGACAGAACTATGGCTACACCTTC.

J is TRBJ2-5 and V is TRBV27; perhaps TRBD1 as D (7 bases). Germline lookup yields CDR1 MNHEY and CDR2 SMNVEV (reference sequence). This CDR3 has 15 amino acids. The germline V and J ends were trimmed by 2 bases and 5 bases, with 15 bases remaining between them. The CDR3 here is CASSLNGGGWETQYF. CDR3 DNA: TGTGCCAGCAGTTTAAACGGAGGGGGCTGGGAGACCCAGTACTTC.

As regards this clone: Other DNA sequences in the sample encode the same CDR3. J is TRBJ2-6 and V is TRBV27; D gene uncertain. Germline lookup yields CDR1 MNHEY and CDR2 SMNVEV (reference sequence). The CDR3 loop spans 14 amino acids. V gave up 6 bases and J gave up 2 bases, with 8 bases separating them. CDR3 in amino acids: CASSRDPGANVLTF. The CDR3, as DNA: TGTGCCAGCAGCCGTGATCCTGGGGCCAACGTCCTGACTTTC.